This TCR beta chain is from a study of T cell responses to AZD1222 COVID-19 vaccine. Study outcomes and limitations: Among AZD1222 vaccinees, only 5 to 7 were seropositive at baseline.

Trimming took off 2 bases at V and 0 bases at J, with 9 bases between the two ends. This CDR3 comprises 15 residues. Germline loops: CDR1 SGHNT, CDR2 YYREEE (reference sequence). Libraries were prepared by immunoSEQ multiplex PCR; TCRdb keeps only in-frame clonotypes and omits some of them. The profile shows under 150,000 clones, over 90% of them singletons. Only one count was recorded for this clone. The antigen is unknown. The genes are TRBV5-4 and TRBJ1-3; D is unclear. The clonotype was recovered from an adult who received the AZD1222 COVID-19 vaccine. The sample in question was peripheral blood, obtained 28 days after the second AZD1222 dose. The CDR3 region has the DNA TGTGCCAGCAGCTTTGGGAGAAGCTCTGGAAACACCATATATTTT. Translated: CASSFGRSSGNTIYF.